Listed below are T cell receptor beta chains from one sample, sequenced in a study of T cell responses to AZD1222 COVID-19 vaccine. Generated by immunoSEQ multiplex PCR, the TCRdb table keeps only in-frame clones and is missing some. The sample lists around 190,000 clones, about 86% occurring once. Sequencing was performed on peripheral blood, taken 28 days after the second AZD1222 dose. Receptors were obtained from an adult who received the AZD1222 COVID-19 vaccine. CDR3s include the opening cysteine and the closing phenylalanine or tryptophan. The D gene is left open where the match is weak. Size tells how often a clone was seen (once, few, many) or the class of an expanded clone, and some rows leave it out.

TRBJ2-7	17	NA	TRBV7-2	NA	TGTGCCAGCAGCTTAGAAAGGGGGAGTCAGGGTGGGAACGAGCAGTACTTC	CASSLERGSQGGNEQYF
TRBJ2-7	15	TRBD2	TRBV3-1/TRBV3-2	NA	TGTGCCAGCAGCCAAGATTTGAGCGGGGCCTACGAGCAGTACTTC	CASSQDLSGAYEQYF
TRBJ1-2	15	NA	TRBV18	few	TGTGCCAGCTCACCACCGCGCCCAGGGCACTATGGCTACACCTTC	CASSPPRPGHYGYTF
TRBJ1-1	14	NA	TRBV5-1	NA	TGCGCCAGCAGCCTCGGGGAATTGAACACTGAAGCTTTCTTT	CASSLGELNTEAFF
TRBJ2-4	16	NA	TRBV30	NA	TGTGCCTGGAGTGCCAACTTTAGAGGGCCCTCGAACATTCAGTACTTC	CAWSANFRGPSNIQYF
TRBJ2-7	12	NA	TRBV4-1	NA	TGCGCCAGCAGCCAAGGGGGGCGCGAGCAGTACTTC	CASSQGGREQYF
TRBJ1-6	15	NA	TRBV5-4	NA	TGTGCCAGCAGCTCGACACAAGGGGTAGATTCACCCCTCCACTTT	CASSSTQGVDSPLHF
TRBJ2-1	16	NA	TRBV6-5	once	TGTGCCAGCAGCTACCGCGGGGGCAGCTCCTACAATGAGCAGTTCTTC	CASSYRGGSSYNEQFF
TRBJ1-3	14	NA	TRBV28	NA	TGTGCCAGCAGTTTAACGAGCTCTGGAAACACCATATATTTT	CASSLTSSGNTIYF
TRBJ1-2	14	TRBD1	TRBV25-1	few	TGTGCCAGCAGTGAACCGGGACAGTTCTATGGCTACACCTTC	CASSEPGQFYGYTF
TRBJ2-5	14	TRBD2	TRBV3-1/TRBV3-2	once	TGTGCCAGCAGCCATAGCCTGGGGGGGGAGACCCAGTACTTC	CASSHSLGGETQYF
TRBJ2-7	13	TRBD1	TRBV5-6	NA	TGTGCCAGCAGCTCCAACGACAGGGCCGAGCAGTACTTC	CASSSNDRAEQYF
TRBJ1-5	15	NA	TRBV7-2	NA	TGTGCCAGCAGCTCGGCGGGGGATAGCAATCAGCCCCAGCATTTT	CASSSAGDSNQPQHF
TRBJ2-5	12	NA	TRBV28	NA	TGTGCCAGCAGTATCCAGGGTGAGACCCAGTACTTC	CASSIQGETQYF
TRBJ2-3	18	NA	TRBV7-3	NA	TGTGCCAGCAGCTTAAAGGGGAGGCCGCCTTCTAGCACAGATACGCAGTATTTT	CASSLKGRPPSSTDTQYF
TRBJ2-1	12	NA	TRBV7-9	NA	TGTGCCAGCAGCCCCCAATACAATGAGCAGTTCTTC	CASSPQYNEQFF
TRBJ2-5	13	TRBD1	TRBV5-4	NA	TGTGCCAGCAGCCAGGGGGCCCAAGAGACCCAGTACTTC	CASSQGAQETQYF
TRBJ1-3	16	NA	TRBV5-6	NA	TGTGCCAGCAGCCTCCCGGGGGGGGGCTACGGAAACACCATATATTTT	CASSLPGGGYGNTIYF
TRBJ2-7	13	NA	TRBV3-1/TRBV3-2	NA	TGTGCCAGCAGCCGACGCGGCTCCTACGAGCAGTACTTC	CASSRRGSYEQYF
TRBJ2-1	14	NA	TRBV3-1/TRBV3-2	NA	TGTGCCAGCAGCCAAGGACCGTTGGGGAATGAGCAGTTCTTC	CASSQGPLGNEQFF
TRBJ1-1	15	TRBD1	TRBV5-8	NA	TGTGCCAGCAGCTTGGACAGGGGAGTGAACACTGAAGCTTTCTTT	CASSLDRGVNTEAFF
TRBJ1-1	11	NA	TRBV18	NA	TGTGCCAGCTCTCGACAGGCGGAAGCTTTCTTT	CASSRQAEAFF
TRBJ1-2	16	NA	TRBV21-1	NA	TGTGCCAGCAGCAAAGACCGGGACAGAGAATCCTATGGCTACACCTTC	CASSKDRDRESYGYTF
TRBJ1-1	14	NA	TRBV7-2	NA	TGTGCCAGCAGCTTTAGTCCACGGAACACTGAAGCTTTCTTT	CASSFSPRNTEAFF
TRBJ1-1	11	NA	TRBV28	NA	TGTGCCAGCAGTTACTCAGGTGGGGCTTTCTTT	CASSYSGGAFF
TRBJ2-5	15	TRBD2	TRBV28	NA	TGTGCCAGCAGTTCCCTATCTAGCGGGGGAGAGACCCAGTACTTC	CASSSLSSGGETQYF
TRBJ1-1	14	NA	TRBV20-1	NA	TGCAGTGCTAGTTTAGGGGCAAAGGGGACTGAAGCTTTCTTT	CSASLGAKGTEAFF